Listed here are 6 T cell receptor beta chains from one sample, sequenced in a study of blood T cell repertoires in COVID-19. The table came from immunoSEQ multiplex PCR; TCRdb's copy has only in-frame clones and leaves some out. In the table there are 150,000 to 180,000 clones, 91% of which are singletons. Material: peripheral blood. The receptors derive from a man between 45 and 60 years old with acute or convalescent COVID-19.

V gene TRBV29-1 combines with J gene TRBJ1-3; D gene ambiguous. The CDR3 runs to 13 residues. Germline V gives CDR1 SQVTM, CDR2 ANQGSEA. Trimming cost V 5 bases and J 0 bases, with 8 bases left between them. The CDR3 loop reads CSVRLHSGNTIYF. The CDR3 nucleotides read TGCAGCGTTCGACTGCACTCTGGAAACACCATATATTTT.

This chain connects TRBV30 to TRBJ2-2; a possible D gene is TRBD2 (6 bases). V was trimmed by 0 bases and J by 6 bases, leaving 8 bases between them. The CDR3 is 13 amino acids. CDR1 and CDR2 (germline): GTSNPN, SVGIG (reference sequence). The CDR3 DNA follows: TGTGCCTGGAGTGTATGGGGGGCCGGGGAGCTGTTTTTT. This encodes CAWSVWGAGELFF. The full variable domain, rest sourced from reference TRBV30 and TRBJ2-2, is SQTIHQWPATLVQPVGSPLSLECTVEGTSNPNLYWYRQAAGRGLQLLFYSVGIGQISSEVPQNLSASRPQDRQFILSSKKLLLSDSGFYLCAWSVWGAGELFFGEGSRLTVL.

The chain has TRBV6-2 or TRBV6-3 and TRBJ2-3, with 7 bases identical to TRBD1. CDR1 and CDR2 (germline): MNHEY, SVGEGT. V shed 2 bases, J shed 2 bases, and the junction held 4 bases outside the gene matches. The CDR3 is 15 residues long. Here the CDR3 reads CASSYPGTATDTQYF. The CDR3 DNA follows: TGTGCCAGCAGTTACCCAGGGACAGCCACAGATACGCAGTATTTT.

This clone was counted a single time. This rearrangement joins TRBV6-5 to TRBJ2-2; D possibly corresponds to TRBD1 (5 bases). Germline lookup yields CDR1 MNHEY and CDR2 SVGAGI. The length of the CDR3 is 11 residues. V was shortened by 11 bases and J by 7 bases, with 11 bases between the two germline ends. CDR3: CAAQGFGELFF. Here the CDR3 DNA reads TGTGCCGCGCAGGGTTTCGGGGAGCTGTTTTTT.

The V and J genes are TRBV7-3 and TRBJ1-2; TRBD1 is a possible D gene (6 bases). Germline V lookup: CDR1 SGHTA, CDR2 FQGTGA. This CDR3 has 15 residues. V shed 1 base and J shed 3 bases, with 12 bases lying between them. The CDR3 sequence: CASSLRGGSDYGYTF. For the CDR3, the DNA is TGTGCCAGCAGCTTAAGAGGGGGTTCCGACTATGGCTACACCTTC.

The chain uses TRBV24-1 and TRBJ2-1, with D possibly matching TRBD1 (5 bases). The ends were cut back, 3 bases at V and 4 bases at J, with 12 bases in the middle. This CDR3 contains 15 residues. Germline-derived CDR1 and CDR2 are KGHDR and SFDVKD. CDR3 bases: TGTGCCACCAGTGATCTAGGGGATGTGTACAATGAGCAGTTCTTC. This sequence encodes CATSDLGDVYNEQFF.